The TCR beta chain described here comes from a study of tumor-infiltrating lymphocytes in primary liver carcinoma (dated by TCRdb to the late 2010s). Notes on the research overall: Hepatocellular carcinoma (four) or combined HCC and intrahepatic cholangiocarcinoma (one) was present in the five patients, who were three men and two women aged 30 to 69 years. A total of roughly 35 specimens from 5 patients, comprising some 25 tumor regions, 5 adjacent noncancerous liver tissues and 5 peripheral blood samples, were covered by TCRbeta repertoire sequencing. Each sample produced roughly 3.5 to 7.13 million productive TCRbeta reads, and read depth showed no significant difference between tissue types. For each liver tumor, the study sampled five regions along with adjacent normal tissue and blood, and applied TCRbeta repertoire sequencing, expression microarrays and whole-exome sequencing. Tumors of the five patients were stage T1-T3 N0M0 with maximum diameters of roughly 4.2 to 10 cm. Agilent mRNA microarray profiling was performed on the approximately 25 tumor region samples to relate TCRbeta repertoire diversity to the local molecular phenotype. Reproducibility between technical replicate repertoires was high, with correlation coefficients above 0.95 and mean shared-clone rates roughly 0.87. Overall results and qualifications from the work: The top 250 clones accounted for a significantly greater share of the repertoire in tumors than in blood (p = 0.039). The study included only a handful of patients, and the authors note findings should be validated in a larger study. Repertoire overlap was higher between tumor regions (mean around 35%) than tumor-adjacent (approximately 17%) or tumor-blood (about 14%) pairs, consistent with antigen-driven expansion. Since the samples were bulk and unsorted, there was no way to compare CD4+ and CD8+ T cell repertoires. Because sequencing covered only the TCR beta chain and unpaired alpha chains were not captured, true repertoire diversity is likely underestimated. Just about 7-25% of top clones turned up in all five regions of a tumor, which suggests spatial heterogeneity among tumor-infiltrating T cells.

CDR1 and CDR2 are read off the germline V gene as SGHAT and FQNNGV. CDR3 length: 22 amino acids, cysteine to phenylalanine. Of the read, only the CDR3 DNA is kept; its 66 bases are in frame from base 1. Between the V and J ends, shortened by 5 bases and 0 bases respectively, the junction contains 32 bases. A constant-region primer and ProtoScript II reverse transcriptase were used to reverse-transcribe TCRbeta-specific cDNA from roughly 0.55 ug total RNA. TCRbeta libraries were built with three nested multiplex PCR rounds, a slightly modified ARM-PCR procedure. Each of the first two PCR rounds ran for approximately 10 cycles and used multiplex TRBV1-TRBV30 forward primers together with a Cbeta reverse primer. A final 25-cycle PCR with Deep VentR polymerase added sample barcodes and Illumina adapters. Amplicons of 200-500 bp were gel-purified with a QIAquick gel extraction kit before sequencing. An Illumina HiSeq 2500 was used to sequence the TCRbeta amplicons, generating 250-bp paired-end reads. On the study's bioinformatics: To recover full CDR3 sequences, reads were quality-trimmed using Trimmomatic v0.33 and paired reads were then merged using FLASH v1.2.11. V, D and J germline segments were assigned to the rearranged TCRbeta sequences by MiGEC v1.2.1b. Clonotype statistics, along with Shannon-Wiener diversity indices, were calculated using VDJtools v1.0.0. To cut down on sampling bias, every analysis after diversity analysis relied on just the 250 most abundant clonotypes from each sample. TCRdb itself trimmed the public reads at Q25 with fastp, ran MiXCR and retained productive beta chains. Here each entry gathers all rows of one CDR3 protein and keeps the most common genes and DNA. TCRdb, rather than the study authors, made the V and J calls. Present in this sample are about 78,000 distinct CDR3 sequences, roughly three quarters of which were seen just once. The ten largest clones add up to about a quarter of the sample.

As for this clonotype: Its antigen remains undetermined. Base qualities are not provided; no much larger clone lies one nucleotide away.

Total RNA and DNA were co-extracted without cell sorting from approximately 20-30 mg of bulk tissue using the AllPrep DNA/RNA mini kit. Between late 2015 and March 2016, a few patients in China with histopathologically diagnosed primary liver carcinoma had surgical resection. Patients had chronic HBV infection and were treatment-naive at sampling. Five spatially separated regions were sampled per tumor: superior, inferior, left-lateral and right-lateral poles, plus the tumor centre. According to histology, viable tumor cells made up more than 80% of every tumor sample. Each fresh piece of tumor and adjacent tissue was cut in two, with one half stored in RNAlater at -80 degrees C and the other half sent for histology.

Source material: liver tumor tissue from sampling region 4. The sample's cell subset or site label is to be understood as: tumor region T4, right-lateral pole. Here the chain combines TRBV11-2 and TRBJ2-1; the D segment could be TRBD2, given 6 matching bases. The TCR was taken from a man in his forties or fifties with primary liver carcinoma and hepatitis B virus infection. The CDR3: CASSLSYRGPLKRVRSYNEQFF. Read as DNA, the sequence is TGTGCCAGCAGCCTCTCCTACCGGGGTCCCCTGAAGCGGGTTCGCTCCTACAATGAGCAGTTCTTC.